The clone carrying this T cell receptor (beta chain) was counted many times. TCRdb passed the RT-PCR reads through MiXCR, listing each CDR3 protein once. In the table there are about 680,000 distinct CDR3 sequences, over 12% of which are singletons. Germline V gene lookup returns CDR1 DFQATT and CDR2 SNEGSKA (reference sequence). Trimming cost V 2 bases and J 1 base, with 12 bases left between them. CDR3 length: 14 amino acids. The sample taken for sequencing was memory CD4+ T cells from blood. The source is a female donor in good health, serving as a healthy control. The V gene is TRBV20-1, the J gene TRBJ2-7, with D possibly being TRBD2 (6 bases). The CDR3 DNA follows: TGCAGTGCTAGAACGGGAGTGGTTTCCTACGAGCAGTACTTC. Protein product: CSARTGVVSYEQYF.